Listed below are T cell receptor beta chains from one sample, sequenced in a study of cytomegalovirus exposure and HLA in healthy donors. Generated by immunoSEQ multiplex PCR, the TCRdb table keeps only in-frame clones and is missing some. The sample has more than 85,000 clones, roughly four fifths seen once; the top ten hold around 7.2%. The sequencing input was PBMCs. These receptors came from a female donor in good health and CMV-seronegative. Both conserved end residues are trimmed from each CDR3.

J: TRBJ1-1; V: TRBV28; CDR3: ASSLTDEAF
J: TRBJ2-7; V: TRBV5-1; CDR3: ASSLAGQGFYEQY
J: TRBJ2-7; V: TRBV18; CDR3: ASSLPGLAVSYEQY
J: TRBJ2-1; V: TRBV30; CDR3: AWSLRGSSYNEQF
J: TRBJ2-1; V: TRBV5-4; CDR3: ASSSSRAGPQYSYNEQF
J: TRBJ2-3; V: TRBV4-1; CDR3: ASSHEGLARVTDTQY
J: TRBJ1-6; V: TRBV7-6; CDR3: ASSSGQGGSPLH
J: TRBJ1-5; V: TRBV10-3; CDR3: AKRGNQPQH
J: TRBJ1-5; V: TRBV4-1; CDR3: ASSQVTPLQGKNQPQH
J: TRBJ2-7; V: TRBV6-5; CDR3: ASSKYEQY
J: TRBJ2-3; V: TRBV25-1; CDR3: ASSPTRPGTDTQY
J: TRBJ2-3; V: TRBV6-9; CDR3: ASSYSDREDRTDTQY
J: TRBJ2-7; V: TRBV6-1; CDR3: ASTYGTSGAYEQY
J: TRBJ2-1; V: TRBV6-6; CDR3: ASSSQERSNEQF
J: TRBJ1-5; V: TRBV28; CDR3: ASSLETGGRNQPQH
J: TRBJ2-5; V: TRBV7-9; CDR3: ASSAPLAGDKETQY
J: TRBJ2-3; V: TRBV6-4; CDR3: ASSAGQGGTDTQY
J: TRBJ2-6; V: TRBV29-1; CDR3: SVPGTAGANVLT
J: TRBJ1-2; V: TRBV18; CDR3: ASSRLDRGYGYT
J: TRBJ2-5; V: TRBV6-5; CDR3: ASSPDLGGEQY
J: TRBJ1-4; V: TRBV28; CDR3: ASSSRVALRTNEKLF
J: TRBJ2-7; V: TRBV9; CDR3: ASSDLADPRDEQY
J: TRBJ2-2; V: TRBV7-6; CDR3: ASSLAWTSPSGELF
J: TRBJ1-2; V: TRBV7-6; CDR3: ASSLDREIHGYT
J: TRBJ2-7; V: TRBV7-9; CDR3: ASTSPPGGSSYEQY
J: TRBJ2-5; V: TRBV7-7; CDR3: ASSLFGTGGLETQY
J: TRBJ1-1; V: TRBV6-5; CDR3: ASISYTEAF
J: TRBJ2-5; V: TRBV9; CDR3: ASSAGGSGETQY
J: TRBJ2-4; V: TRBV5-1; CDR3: ASSLEPSGAKNIQY
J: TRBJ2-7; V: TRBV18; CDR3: ASSPGAGTAEYEQY
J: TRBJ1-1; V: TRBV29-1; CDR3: GLGVNTEAF
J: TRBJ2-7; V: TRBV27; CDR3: ASGRQDSGRAGEQY
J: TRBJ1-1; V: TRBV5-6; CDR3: AGSLDRGTEAF
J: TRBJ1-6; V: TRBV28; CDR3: ASNSRTGQPN
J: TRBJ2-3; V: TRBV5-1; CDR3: ASSLALAGGNTQY
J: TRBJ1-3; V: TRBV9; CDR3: ASAPYLGGKALWGNTIY
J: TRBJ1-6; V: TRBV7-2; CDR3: ASSLPSNSPLH
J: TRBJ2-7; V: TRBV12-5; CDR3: ASGLTIQGYEQY
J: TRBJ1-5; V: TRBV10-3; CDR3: AIGDRGYQPQH
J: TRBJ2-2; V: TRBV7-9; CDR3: ASSSQGQSAWELF
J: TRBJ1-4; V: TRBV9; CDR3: ASSVAGQGDEKLF
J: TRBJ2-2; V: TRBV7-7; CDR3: ASSYSGTNTGELF
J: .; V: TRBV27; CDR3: ASSLGQSYEQY
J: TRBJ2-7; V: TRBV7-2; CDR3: ASSLRNRPYEQY
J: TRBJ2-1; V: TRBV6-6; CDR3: ASRPGLAGDNEQF
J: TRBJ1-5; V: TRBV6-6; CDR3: ASSYGGGAEGQPQH
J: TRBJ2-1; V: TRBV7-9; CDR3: ASRSRGGMKQF
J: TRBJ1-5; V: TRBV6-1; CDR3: ASSRTGFYQPQH
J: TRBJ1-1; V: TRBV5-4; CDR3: ASSYRGSTEAF
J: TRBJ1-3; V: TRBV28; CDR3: ASSIGGVWGQGAQDSGNTIY
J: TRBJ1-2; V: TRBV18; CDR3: ASSGQSRGYGYT
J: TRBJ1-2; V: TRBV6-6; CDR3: ASLPRGQVPYGYT
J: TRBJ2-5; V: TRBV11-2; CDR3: ASSLGASEQY
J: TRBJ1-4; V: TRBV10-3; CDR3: AISFTGTANEKLF
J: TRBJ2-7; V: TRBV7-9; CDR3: ASSNSPPGAGGPHEQY
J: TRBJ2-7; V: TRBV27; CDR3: ASSSPPYEQY
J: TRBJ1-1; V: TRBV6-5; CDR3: ASSYAGPQGTEAF